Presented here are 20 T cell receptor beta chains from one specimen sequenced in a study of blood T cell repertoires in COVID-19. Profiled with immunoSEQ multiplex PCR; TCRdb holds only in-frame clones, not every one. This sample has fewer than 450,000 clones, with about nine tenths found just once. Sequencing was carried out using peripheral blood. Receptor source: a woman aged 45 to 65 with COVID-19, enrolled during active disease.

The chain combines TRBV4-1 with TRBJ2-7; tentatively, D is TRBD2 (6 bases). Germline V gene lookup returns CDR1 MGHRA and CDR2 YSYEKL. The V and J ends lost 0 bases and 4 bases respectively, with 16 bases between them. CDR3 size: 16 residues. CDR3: CASSQDAKEGYYEQYF. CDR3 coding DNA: TGCGCCAGCAGCCAAGATGCGAAGGAGGGATATTACGAGCAGTACTTC.

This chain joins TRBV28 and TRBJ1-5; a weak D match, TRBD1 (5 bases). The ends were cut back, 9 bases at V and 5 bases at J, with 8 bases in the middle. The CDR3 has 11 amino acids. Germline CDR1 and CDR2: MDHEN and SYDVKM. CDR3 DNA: TGTGCCAGTTCAGGGTATCAGCCCCAGCATTTT. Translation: CASSGYQPQHF.

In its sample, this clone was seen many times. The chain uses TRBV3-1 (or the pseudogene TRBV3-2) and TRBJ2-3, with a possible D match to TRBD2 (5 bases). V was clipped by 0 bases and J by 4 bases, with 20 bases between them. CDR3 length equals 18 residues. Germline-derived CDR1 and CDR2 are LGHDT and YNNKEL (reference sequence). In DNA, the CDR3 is TGTGCCAGCAGCCAAGACCGCCGTAGGACTCCAGGAGCAGATACGCAGTATTTT. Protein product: CASSQDRRRTPGADTQYF.

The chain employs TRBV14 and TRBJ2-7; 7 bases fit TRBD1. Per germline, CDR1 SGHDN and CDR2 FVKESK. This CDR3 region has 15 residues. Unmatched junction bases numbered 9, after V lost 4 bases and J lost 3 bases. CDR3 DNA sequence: TGTGCCAGCAGCCTGAGGGGGCATACCCACTACGAGCAGTACTTC. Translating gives CASSLRGHTHYEQYF.

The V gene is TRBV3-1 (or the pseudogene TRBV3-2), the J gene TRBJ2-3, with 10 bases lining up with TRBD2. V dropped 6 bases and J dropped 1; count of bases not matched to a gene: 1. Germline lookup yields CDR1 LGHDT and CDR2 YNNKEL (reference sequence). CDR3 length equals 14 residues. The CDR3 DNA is TGTGCCAGCAGACTAGCGGGACGCACAGATACGCAGTATTTT. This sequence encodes CASRLAGRTDTQYF.

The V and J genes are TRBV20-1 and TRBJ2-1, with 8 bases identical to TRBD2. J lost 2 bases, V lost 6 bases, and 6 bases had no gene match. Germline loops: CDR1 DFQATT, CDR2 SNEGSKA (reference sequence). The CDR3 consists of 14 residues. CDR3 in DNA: TGCAGTGCCAGTTTAGCGGGACCCTACAATGAGCAGTTCTTC. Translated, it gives CSASLAGPYNEQFF.

The CDR3 region is CATSRRTNEKLFF. The CDR3 DNA follows: TGTGCCACCAGCAGGAGGACTAATGAAAAACTGTTTTTT. The chain joins TRBV15 to TRBJ1-4; D remains ambiguous. The V end was cut by 3 bases, the J end by 2 bases, with 4 bases between. This CDR3 is built from 13 residues. Germline V lookup: CDR1 LNHNV, CDR2 YYDKDF (reference sequence).

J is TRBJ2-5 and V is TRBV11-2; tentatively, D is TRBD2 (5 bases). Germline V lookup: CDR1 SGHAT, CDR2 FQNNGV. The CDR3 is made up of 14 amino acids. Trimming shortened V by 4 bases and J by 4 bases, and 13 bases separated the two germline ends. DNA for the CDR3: TGTGCCAGCAGCTCCCGAATCCGGGGAGAGACCCAGTACTTC. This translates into CASSSRIRGETQYF.

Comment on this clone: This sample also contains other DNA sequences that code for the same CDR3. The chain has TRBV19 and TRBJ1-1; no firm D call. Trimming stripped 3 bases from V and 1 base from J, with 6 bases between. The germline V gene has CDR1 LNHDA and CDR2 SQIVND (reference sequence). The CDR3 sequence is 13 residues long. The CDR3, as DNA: TGTGCCAGTAGTATGGGAGGGAACACTGAAGCTTTCTTT. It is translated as CASSMGGNTEAFF.

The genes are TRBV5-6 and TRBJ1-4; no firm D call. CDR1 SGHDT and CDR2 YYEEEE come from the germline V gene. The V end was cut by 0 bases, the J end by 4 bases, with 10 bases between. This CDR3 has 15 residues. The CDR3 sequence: CASSLEGLDNEKLFF. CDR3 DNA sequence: TGTGCCAGCAGCTTGGAAGGACTAGATAATGAAAAACTGTTTTTT.

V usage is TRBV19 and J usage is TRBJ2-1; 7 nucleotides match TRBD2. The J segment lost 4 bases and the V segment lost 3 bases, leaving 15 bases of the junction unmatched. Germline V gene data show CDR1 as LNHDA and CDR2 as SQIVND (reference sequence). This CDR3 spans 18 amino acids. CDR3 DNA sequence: TGTGCCAGTAGTATGTACATTTTCCCAGCGGGACCATACAATGAGCAGTTCTTC. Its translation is CASSMYIFPAGPYNEQFF.

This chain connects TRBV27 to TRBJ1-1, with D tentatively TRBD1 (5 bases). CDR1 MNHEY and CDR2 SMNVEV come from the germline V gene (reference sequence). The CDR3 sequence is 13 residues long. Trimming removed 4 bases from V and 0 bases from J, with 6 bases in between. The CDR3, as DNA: TGTGCCAGCAGTTGGGGCGTGAACACTGAAGCTTTCTTT. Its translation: CASSWGVNTEAFF.

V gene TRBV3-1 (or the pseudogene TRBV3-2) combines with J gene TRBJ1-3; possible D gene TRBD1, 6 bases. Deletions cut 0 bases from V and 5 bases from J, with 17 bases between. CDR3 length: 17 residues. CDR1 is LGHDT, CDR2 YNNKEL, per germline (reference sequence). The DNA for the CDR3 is TGTGCCAGCAGCCAAGATTCCAGGCAGGGGATAAGAAACACCATATATTTT. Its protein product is CASSQDSRQGIRNTIYF.

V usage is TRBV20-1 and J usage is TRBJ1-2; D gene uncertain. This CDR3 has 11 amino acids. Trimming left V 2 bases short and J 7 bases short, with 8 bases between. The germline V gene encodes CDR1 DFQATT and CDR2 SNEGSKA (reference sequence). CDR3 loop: CSARLRAGYTF. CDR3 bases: TGCAGTGCTAGATTGCGGGCTGGCTACACCTTC.

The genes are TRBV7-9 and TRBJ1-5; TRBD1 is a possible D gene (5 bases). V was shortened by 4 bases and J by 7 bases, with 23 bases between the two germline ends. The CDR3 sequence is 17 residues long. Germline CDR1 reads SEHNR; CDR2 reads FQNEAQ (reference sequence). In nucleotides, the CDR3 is TGTGCCAGCAGCTCGGGGGGAGACTCAGGGTTAGGACAGCCCCAGCATTTT. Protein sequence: CASSSGGDSGLGQPQHF.

The CDR3 sequence: CASSSRTGGYEQYF. The DNA for the CDR3 is TGTGCCAGCAGTTCGCGGACAGGGGGCTACGAGCAGTACTTC. This sequence joins TRBV27 and TRBJ2-7; 10 bases fit TRBD1. The V and J ends lost 4 bases and 3 bases, in that order; junction bases with no gene match: 3. CDR3 length: 14 residues. Germline loops: CDR1 MNHEY, CDR2 SMNVEV (reference sequence).

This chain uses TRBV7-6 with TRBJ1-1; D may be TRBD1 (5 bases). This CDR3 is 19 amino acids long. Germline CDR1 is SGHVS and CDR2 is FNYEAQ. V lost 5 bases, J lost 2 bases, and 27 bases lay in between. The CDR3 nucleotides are TGTGCCAGCAGCCGACGACCAAGAGGGTCTCCGGGGGGAAACACTGAAGCTTTCTTT. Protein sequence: CASSRRPRGSPGGNTEAFF.

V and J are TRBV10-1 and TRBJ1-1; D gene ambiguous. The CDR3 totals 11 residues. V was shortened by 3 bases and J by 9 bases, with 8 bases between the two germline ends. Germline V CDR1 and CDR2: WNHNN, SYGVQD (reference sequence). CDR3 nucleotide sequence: TGCGCCAGCAGTGATATTGGCCAAGCTTTCTTT. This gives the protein CASSDIGQAFF.

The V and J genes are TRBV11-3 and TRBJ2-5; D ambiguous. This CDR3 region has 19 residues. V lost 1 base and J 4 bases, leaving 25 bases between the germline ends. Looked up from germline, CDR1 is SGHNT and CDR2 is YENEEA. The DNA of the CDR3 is TGTGCCAGCAGCTTAGTCGCTTACCAAACCCTAGACTTGCTAGAGACCCAGTACTTC. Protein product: CASSLVAYQTLDLLETQYF.

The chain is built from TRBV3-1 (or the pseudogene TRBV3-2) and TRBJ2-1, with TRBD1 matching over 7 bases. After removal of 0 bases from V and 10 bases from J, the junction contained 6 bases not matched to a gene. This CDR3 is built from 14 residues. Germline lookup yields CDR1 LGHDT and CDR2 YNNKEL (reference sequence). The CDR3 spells CASSQDPTGLEQFF. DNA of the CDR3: TGTGCCAGCAGCCAAGACCCGACAGGGTTGGAGCAGTTCTTC.